The T cell receptor beta chain under discussion was sequenced for a study of esophageal squamous cell carcinoma under preoperative chemotherapy (dated by TCRdb to 2016 to 2019). About the study as a whole: The study profiled TCR repertoires of both peripheral blood T cells and tumor-infiltrating lymphocytes. The study examined the effect of paclitaxel-nedaplatin chemotherapy on T-cell receptor repertoires in patients with esophageal squamous cell carcinoma. A handful of patients with primary esophageal squamous cell carcinoma made up the cohort. Repertoires were compared between samples taken before and after paclitaxel-nedaplatin therapy. Overall study outcomes, separate from this receptor: A small cohort was used, with only 4 to 6 patients with esophageal squamous cell carcinoma being analyzed. Post-treatment tumor-infiltrating lymphocytes appeared partly derived from peripheral T cells migrating into the tumor, not solely from local clonal changes. Clonotype frequencies shifted immediately and substantially under paclitaxel-nedaplatin therapy, and abundant clones were more likely to contract than to amplify. TCR diversity increased significantly in peripheral T cells after chemotherapy, but not in tumor-infiltrating lymphocytes.

The CDR3 numbers 14 residues from cysteine through phenylalanine. Only CDR3 DNA is held: 42 bases, read in frame from base 1. From V the trimming removes 4 bases and from J it removes 10 bases, while the gene matches leave 11 bases of the junction unaccounted for. Looking up the germline V gene (reference sequence) yields CDR1 DFQATT and CDR2 SNEGSKA. With regard to this clonotype: This receptor's antigen is unknown. No quality values exist for individual bases; no much larger clone is one base distant.

Preparation of the library involved PCR. Sequenced using a HiSeq X Ten. High-throughput sequencing was used to characterize the TCR repertoires. The public reads were reanalyzed by TCRdb: fastp trimming at Q25, MiXCR alignment, in-frame beta chains only. Merged by CDR3 protein, the rows form single entries marked with the most common genes and DNA. The sample yields more than 9,500 distinct CDR3 sequences; around 50% were counted once. Roughly 17% of the sample goes to the ten largest clones. What the time point label conveys for this sample: before preoperative PTX-NDP chemotherapy. Paclitaxel-nedaplatin was administered to patients as preoperative chemotherapy before surgery.

The clonotype was recovered from a human donor with esophageal squamous cell carcinoma. The donor label of this sample is uncertain. The chain was built from TRBV20-1 and TRBJ2-1, with 9 bases matching TRBD2. The sample was taken from a patient given preoperative chemotherapy. CDR3 sequence: CSATYRGRAGEQFF. The DNA sequence is as follows: TGCAGTGCTACCTATCGCGGGAGGGCCGGGGAGCAGTTCTTC.